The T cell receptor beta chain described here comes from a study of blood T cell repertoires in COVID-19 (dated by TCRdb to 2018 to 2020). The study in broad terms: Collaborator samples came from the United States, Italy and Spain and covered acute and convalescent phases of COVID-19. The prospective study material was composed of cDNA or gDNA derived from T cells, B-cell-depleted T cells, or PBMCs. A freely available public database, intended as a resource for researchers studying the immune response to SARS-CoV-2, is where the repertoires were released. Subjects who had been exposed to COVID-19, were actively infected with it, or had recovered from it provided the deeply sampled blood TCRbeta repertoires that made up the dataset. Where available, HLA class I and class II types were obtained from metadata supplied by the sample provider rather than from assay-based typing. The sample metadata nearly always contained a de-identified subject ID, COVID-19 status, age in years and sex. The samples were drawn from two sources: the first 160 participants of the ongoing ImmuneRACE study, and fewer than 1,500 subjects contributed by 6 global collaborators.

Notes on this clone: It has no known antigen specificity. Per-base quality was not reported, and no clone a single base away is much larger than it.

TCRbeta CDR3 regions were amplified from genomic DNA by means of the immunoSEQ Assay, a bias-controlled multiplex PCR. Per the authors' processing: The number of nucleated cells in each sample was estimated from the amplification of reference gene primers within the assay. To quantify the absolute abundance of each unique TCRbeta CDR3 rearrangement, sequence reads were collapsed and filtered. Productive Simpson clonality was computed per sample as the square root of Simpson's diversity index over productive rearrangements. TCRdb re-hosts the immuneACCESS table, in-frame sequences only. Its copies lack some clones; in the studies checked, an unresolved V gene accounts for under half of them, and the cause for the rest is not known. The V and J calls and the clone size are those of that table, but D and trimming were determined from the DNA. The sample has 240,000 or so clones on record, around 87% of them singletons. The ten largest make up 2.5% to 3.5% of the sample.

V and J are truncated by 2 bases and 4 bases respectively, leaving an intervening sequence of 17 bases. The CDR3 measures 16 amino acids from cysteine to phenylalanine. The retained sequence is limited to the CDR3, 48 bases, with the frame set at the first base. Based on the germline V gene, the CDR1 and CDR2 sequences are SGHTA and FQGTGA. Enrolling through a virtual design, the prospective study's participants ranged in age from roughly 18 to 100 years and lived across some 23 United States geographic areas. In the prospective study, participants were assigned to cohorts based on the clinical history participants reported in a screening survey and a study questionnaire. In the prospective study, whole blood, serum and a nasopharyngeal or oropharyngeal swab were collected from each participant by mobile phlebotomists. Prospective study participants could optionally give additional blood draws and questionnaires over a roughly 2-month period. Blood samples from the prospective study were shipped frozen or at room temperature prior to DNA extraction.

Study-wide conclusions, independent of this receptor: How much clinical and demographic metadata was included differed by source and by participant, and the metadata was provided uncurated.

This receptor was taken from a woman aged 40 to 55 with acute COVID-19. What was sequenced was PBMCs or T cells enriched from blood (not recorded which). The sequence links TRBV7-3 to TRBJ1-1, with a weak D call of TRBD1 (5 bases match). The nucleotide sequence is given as TGTGCCAGCAGCTTAGACCACCCAGCAGGGCCCACTGAAGCTTTCTTT. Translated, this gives CASSLDHPAGPTEAFF.